This T cell receptor beta chain is from a study of identical twins. A universal primer site came from template switching; cDNA carried unique molecular identifiers. A single record per CDR3 protein comes from TCRdb applying MiXCR to the 5' RACE reads. Of more than 250,000 distinct CDR3 sequences listed, about 8.3% are singletons. Study-wide findings and caveats: Memory repertoires lacked the insertion deficit that abundant cord blood beta clonotypes showed. Excess twin sharing in beta out-of-frame sequences was weaker. These conclusions were based on statistical analysis (cross-sectional, not following the same donors).

Comments on this clonotype: Its antigen remains unidentified.

The same data also went into a second study, on yellow fever vaccine responses in identical twins.

Sequencing was carried out using memory (CD45RO+) T cells sorted from blood. The TCR originated in a woman under 30 in good health.

CDR3 DNA: TGTGCCAGCAGCTTAGTAGTCCCGACCGGGGAGCTGTTTTTT. It codes for CASSLVVPTGELFF. The V gene is TRBV11-2, the J gene TRBJ2-2; D unresolved. The CDR3 is made up of 14 amino acids. V was shortened by 1 base and J by 5 bases, with 8 bases between the two germline ends. The germline gives CDR1 SGHAT, CDR2 FQNNGV.